This passage covers 10 T cell receptor beta chains from one sample sequenced in a study of human T cells and chemical hapten exposure. The time point: pre-sensitization, week 0. Treatment defined: therapeutic diphenylcyclopropenone sensitization with weekly scalp DPC. TCRdb itself ran the RACE reads through MiXCR, one entry per CDR3 protein. Of tens of thousands of distinct CDR3 sequences listed, approximately 8.8% are singletons. The material sequenced was whole blood, taken in connection with sensitization to the hapten diphenylcyclopropenone (DPC). The receptors were sampled from a woman in her 40s with alopecia areata. Some clones in this sample may be carry-over from other donors' samples.

This clonotype was observed at least ten times. The chain combines TRBV4-2 with TRBJ2-1; 7 nucleotides align to TRBD2. Germline trimming cut 2 bases from V and 8 bases from J; bases unmatched to any gene: 9. In germline, CDR1 is LGHNA, CDR2 YNFKEQ. The CDR3 length is 15 residues. CDR3 in amino acids: CASSQRWGGADEQFF. In DNA form, the CDR3 reads TGTGCCAGCAGCCAAAGGTGGGGAGGGGCAGATGAGCAGTTCTTC.

This clonotype appeared many times. The rearrangement uses TRBV7-2 and TRBJ1-6; the D is unclear. Germline V gives CDR1 SGHTA, CDR2 FQGNSA. The CDR3 totals 12 residues. The V and J ends lost 6 bases and 7 bases respectively, with 7 bases between them. The CDR3: CASRGNNSPLHF. The CDR3 DNA follows: TGTGCCAGCAGAGGTAACAATTCACCCCTCCACTTT.

This clonotype has ten or more counts. The genes are TRBV6-2 or TRBV6-3 and TRBJ2-2; D is ambiguous. This CDR3 comprises 13 residues. Trimming cost V 7 bases and J 3 bases, with 9 bases left between them. In germline, CDR1 is MNHEY, CDR2 SVGEGT. CDR3 amino acids: CASNWVYTGELFF. The CDR3 bases are TGTGCCAGCAATTGGGTATACACCGGGGAGCTGTTTTTT.

V gene TRBV7-6 combines with J gene TRBJ2-7; TRBD2 is a possible D gene (6 bases). V dropped 5 bases and J dropped 1 base, with 12 bases sitting between them. There are 14 residues in the CDR3. From germline, CDR1 is SGHVS and CDR2 FNYEAQ. CDR3 region: CASSHGTGSYEQYF. The CDR3 nucleotides are TGTGCCAGCAGCCACGGGACTGGATCCTACGAGCAGTACTTC.

This clonotype was counted many times. The V call is TRBV20-1, the J call TRBJ2-7, with a weak D call TRBD2 (6 bases). Trimming stripped 0 bases from V and 5 bases from J, with 11 bases between. Germline values: CDR1 DFQATT, CDR2 SNEGSKA (reference sequence). This CDR3 contains 13 residues. The DNA for the CDR3 is TGCAGTGCTAGAGACACGACTAGTAACGAGCAGTACTTC. Its translation: CSARDTTSNEQYF.

At least ten counts were recorded for this clonotype. Written as DNA, the CDR3 is TGTGCCAGCAGCCAAGCGGCCAGGGGCGCCAATTCACCCCTCCACTTT. Its translation: CASSQAARGANSPLHF. This sequence joins TRBV14 and TRBJ1-6, with D possibly matching TRBD1 (6 bases). Looked up from germline, CDR1 is SGHDN and CDR2 is FVKESK. Deletions cut 1 base from V and 7 bases from J, with 14 bases between. There are 16 residues in the CDR3.

This clonotype has more than one count but fewer than ten. The V gene is TRBV4-1, the J gene TRBJ1-4; D may be TRBD1 (6 bases). The ends were cut back, 2 bases at V and 10 bases at J, with 11 bases in the middle. Looked up from germline, CDR1 is MGHRA and CDR2 is YSYEKL. The CDR3 extends over 13 amino acids. CDR3 nucleotides: TGCGCCAGCAGCCAACGCGGGGGCTTAAAACTGTTTTTT. Encoded protein: CASSQRGGLKLFF.

This clonotype was picked up many times. The V gene is TRBV11-2, the J gene TRBJ2-1; no reliable D call. The germline CDR1 and CDR2 sequences are SGHAT and FQNNGV. Between the trimmed V and J ends, which lost 3 bases and 5 bases, there was a span of 8 bases. The CDR3 is 13 residues long. The DNA for the CDR3 is TGTGCCAGCAGCTTTGGACCGAACAATGAGCAGTTCTTC. Amino acid sequence: CASSFGPNNEQFF.

This clonotype came up a few times. This chain joins TRBV5-1 and TRBJ1-1; D is possibly TRBD1 (6 bases). Germline V lookup: CDR1 SGHRS, CDR2 YFSETQ. V lost 1 base to trimming and J lost 4 bases, with 11 bases between them. The CDR3 totals 14 residues. CDR3 amino acids: CASSLTGWSTEAFF. The CDR3 DNA reads TGCGCCAGCAGCTTGACAGGGTGGAGCACTGAAGCTTTCTTT.

The rearrangement uses TRBV4-2 and TRBJ2-3; 7 nucleotides align to TRBD2. Losses at the gene ends were 3 bases for V and 2 bases for J; bases not matched to a gene: 8. The CDR3 loop spans 16 amino acids. In germline, CDR1 is LGHNA, CDR2 YNFKEQ. The CDR3 reads CASSHRKRGVTDTQYF. For the CDR3, the DNA is TGTGCCAGCAGCCACCGCAAGCGGGGCGTCACAGATACGCAGTATTTT.